This T cell receptor beta chain appears in the sequencing data of a study of PD-L1 blockade in urothelial cancer. Sampling of each patient yielded between 1 and 8 specimens, collected pretreatment and on-treatment. Each PCR had synthetic TCR analog templates added to it as a spike-in. TCRdb keeps only in-frame clones here, not all; method: immunoSEQ multiplex PCR. This table has around 40,000 clones, roughly 90% appearing once. Germline V gives CDR1 MNHNY, CDR2 SVGAGI (reference sequence). Trimming removed 6 bases from V and 4 bases from J; junction bases left unmatched: 7. The CDR3 is made up of 15 amino acids.

The sequenced sample was PBMCs, obtained around atezolizumab (anti-PD-L1) treatment. The chain employs TRBV6-6 and TRBJ1-2, with 11 bases that match TRBD1. This TCR was recovered from a man between 60 and 75 years old with urothelial cancer. CDR3 DNA sequence: TGTGCCAGCAGCGAGGGGGACAGGGGGTCCTATGGCTACACCTTC. This sequence encodes CASSEGDRGSYGYTF.